Listed here are 23 T cell receptor beta chains from one sample, sequenced in a study of shared clonotypes between healthy human individuals. Repertoires were generated with immunoSEQ multiplex PCR, while TCRdb's copy carries only in-frame clones and drops some. The sample shows over 2 million clones, around 92% of them seen only once. The sample comprised naive CD4+ T cells from PBMCs. The subset is: CD45RA+ positively selected. These receptor sequences come from a man aged 18 to 30 in good health. Some clones in this sample may be carry-over from other donors' samples.

As to this clone: Different DNA sequences within this sample yield the same CDR3. CDR3 in DNA: TGTGCCAGCAGCTTAAGGGCGAATCAGCCCCAGCATTTT. It is translated as CASSLRANQPQHF. The chain has TRBV7-2 and TRBJ1-5, with D uncertain. This CDR3 is 13 amino acids long. V was trimmed by 2 bases and J by 4 bases, leaving 6 bases between them. Germline assignment: CDR1 SGHTA and CDR2 FQGNSA.

The CDR3 loop reads CATSRDSALSSYEQYF. CDR3 DNA sequence: TGTGCCACCAGCAGAGATAGCGCACTGAGCTCCTACGAGCAGTACTTC. This chain uses TRBV15 with TRBJ2-7, with D tentatively TRBD2 (5 bases). The CDR3 is 16 residues long. The V gene's germline CDR1 is LNHNV and CDR2 YYDKDF (reference sequence). Trimming cost V 0 bases and J 0 bases, with 12 bases left between them.

This rearrangement joins TRBV29-1 to TRBJ2-1; D gene uncertain. With 6 bases removed from V and 8 bases from J, the gap between germline ends came to 14 bases. The CDR3 is made up of 12 amino acids. Germline V gene data show CDR1 as SQVTM and CDR2 as ANQGSEA. CDR3 region: CSVDLASDEQFF. CDR3 DNA: TGCAGCGTCGACCTGGCGAGCGATGAGCAGTTCTTC.

The CDR3 region has the DNA TGTGCCAGCAGTGATGAGTGGAACACTGAAGCTTTCTTT. This codes for CASSDEWNTEAFF. The chain employs TRBV6-4 and TRBJ1-1; D gene ambiguous. Germline loops: CDR1 MRHNA, CDR2 SNTAGT. V lost 3 bases, J lost 1 base, and 6 bases lay in between. This CDR3 is built from 13 residues.

The chain has TRBV29-1 and TRBJ2-5; D is possibly TRBD1 (6 bases). This CDR3 has 12 amino acids. Trimming removed 6 bases from V and 1 base from J, with 9 bases in between. CDR1 and CDR2 (germline): SQVTM, ANQGSEA. The CDR3 reads CSVGQPQETQYF. CDR3 DNA sequence: TGCAGCGTAGGACAGCCCCAAGAGACCCAGTACTTC.

The chain is built from TRBV19 and TRBJ1-4; 9 bases fit TRBD1. The germline V gene has CDR1 LNHDA and CDR2 SQIVND (reference sequence). The length of the CDR3 is 15 residues. V lost 4 bases and J lost 5; bases outside the gene matches: 5. This chain's CDR3 is CASSTTGTGNEKLFF. In DNA, the CDR3 is TGTGCCAGTAGTACAACCGGGACAGGGAATGAAAAACTGTTTTTT.

The V call is TRBV28, the J call TRBJ1-2, with 9 nucleotides matching TRBD1. This CDR3 has 16 residues. With 1 base clipped from V and 8 bases from J, the junction kept 11 bases outside the gene matches. In germline, CDR1 is MDHEN, CDR2 SYDVKM. The CDR3 region has the DNA TGTGCCAGCAGTTTATCTAGGACAGGGGTCCAGGGGGGCTACACCTTC. Translation gives CASSLSRTGVQGGYTF.

V usage is TRBV19 and J usage is TRBJ2-1; no clear D gene. Trimming took 6 bases from V and 4 from J, leaving 10 bases between them. Germline V gives CDR1 LNHDA, CDR2 SQIVND (reference sequence). There are 13 residues in the CDR3. For the CDR3, the DNA is TGTGCCAGTAGCCCAAACAGTTACAATGAGCAGTTCTTC. This codes for CASSPNSYNEQFF.

The chain joins TRBV27 to TRBJ2-3, with 7 bases matching TRBD2. This CDR3 region has 16 residues. After removal of 7 bases from V and 2 bases from J, the junction contained 12 bases not matched to a gene. Germline assignment: CDR1 MNHEY and CDR2 SMNVEV (reference sequence). DNA for the CDR3: TGTGCCAGCATCCCCTCTCGGGGGGATATCACAGATACGCAGTATTTT. Its protein product is CASIPSRGDITDTQYF.

This clone was detected only once. This chain joins TRBV6-5 and TRBJ1-5; D remains unclear. V lost 10 bases and J lost 2, with 9 bases in between. This CDR3 has 12 residues. CDR1 and CDR2 (germline): MNHEY, SVGAGI. The CDR3, as DNA: TGTGCCACCACCCCGGGCAATCAGCCCCAGCATTTT. As protein: CATTPGNQPQHF.

The chain couples TRBV5-4 to TRBJ2-3, with 11 bases that match TRBD2. V was pared by 4 bases and J by 5 bases, with 6 bases of the junction left unmatched. This CDR3 has 15 amino acids. Germline V gives CDR1 SGHNT, CDR2 YYREEE (reference sequence). The chain's CDR3 is CASSQGLAVKDTQYF. DNA of the CDR3: TGTGCCAGCAGCCAGGGACTAGCGGTAAAAGATACGCAGTATTTT. Full variable domain (rest looked up from reference TRBV5-4 and TRBJ2-3): ETGVTQSPTHLIKTRGQQVTLRCSSQSGHNTVSWYQQALGQGPQFIFQYYREEENGRGNFPPRFSGLQFPNYSSELNVNALELDDSALYLCASSQGLAVKDTQYFGPGTRLTVL.

This clone showed up just a few times. Other DNA sequences in this sample translate to the same CDR3. This rearrangement joins TRBV6-6 to TRBJ2-7, with 7 bases lining up with TRBD1. CDR3 length: 13 amino acids. Germline assignment: CDR1 MNHNY and CDR2 SVGAGI (reference sequence). Unmatched junction bases numbered 3, after V lost 5 bases and J lost 2 bases. CDR3 coding DNA: TGTGCCAGCAGTCCCGGGACAGCCTACGAGCAGTACTTC. It codes for CASSPGTAYEQYF.

Points on this clone: This CDR3 is also generated by other DNA sequences in the sample. The V call is TRBV7-9, the J call TRBJ2-1, with D perhaps being TRBD1 or TRBD2 (5 bases each). The CDR3 runs 15 residues. The V end lost 5 bases, the J end lost 0 bases, and 11 bases lay between the germline ends. The germline gives CDR1 SEHNR, CDR2 FQNEAQ (reference sequence). CDR3 region: CASSPPGSSYNEQFF. CDR3 DNA: TGTGCCAGCAGCCCCCCAGGGAGCTCCTACAATGAGCAGTTCTTC. Based on the CDR3 plus reference TRBV7-9 and TRBJ2-1, the full variable domain is DTGVSQNPRHKITKRGQNVTFRCDPISEHNRLYWYRQTLGQGPEFLTYFQNEAQLEKSRLLSDRFSAERPKGSFSTLEIQRTEQGDSAMYLCASSPPGSSYNEQFFGPGTRLTVL.

The J gene is TRBJ2-6, the V gene TRBV7-9; no firm D call. V was clipped by 3 bases and J by 0 bases, with 9 bases between them. Germline lookup yields CDR1 SEHNR and CDR2 FQNEAQ (reference sequence). The CDR3 has 16 amino acids. The CDR3 loop is CASSLSMYSGANVLTF. The CDR3 DNA sequence: TGTGCCAGCAGCTTGAGTATGTACTCTGGGGCCAACGTCCTGACTTTC.

On this clone: Distinct nucleotide sequences in the sample also encode this CDR3. The chain links TRBV2 to TRBJ1-5; D may be TRBD1 (6 bases). Trimming took off 2 bases at V and 0 bases at J, with 8 bases between the two ends. The CDR3 covers 15 residues. Germline V gene data show CDR1 as SNHLY and CDR2 as FYNNEI. The CDR3 loop reads CASSEQGNSNQPQHF. CDR3 coding DNA: TGTGCCAGCAGTGAACAGGGGAATAGCAATCAGCCCCAGCATTTT.

The chain combines TRBV6-1 with TRBJ1-1; D unclear. V was trimmed by 3 bases and J by 5 bases, leaving 16 bases between them. This CDR3 contains 15 residues. The V gene's germline CDR1 is MNHNS and CDR2 SASEGT. In DNA form, the CDR3 reads TGTGCCAGCAGTGATCGTAATTCTGGGGAAACTGAAGCTTTCTTT. Amino acid sequence: CASSDRNSGETEAFF.

This rearrangement joins TRBV7-2 to TRBJ1-5; D is unclear. The CDR3 length is 14 residues. V was trimmed by 6 bases and J by 2 bases, leaving 11 bases between them. In germline, CDR1 is SGHTA, CDR2 FQGNSA. The DNA for the CDR3 is TGTGCCAGCAGTTACAGATTTGGCAATCAGCCCCAGCATTTT. Encoded protein: CASSYRFGNQPQHF.

As to this clone: The sample carries other DNA sequences with the same CDR3. The genes are TRBV7-3 and TRBJ2-7; TRBD1 agrees at 10 bases. V shed 4 bases and J 6 bases; nucleotides not matched to a gene: 3. The germline CDR1 and CDR2 sequences are SGHTA and FQGTGA. This CDR3 comprises 13 residues. CDR3 sequence: CASSSGTGAEQYF. The CDR3 region has the DNA TGTGCCAGCAGCTCGGGGACAGGGGCCGAGCAGTACTTC.

As regards this clone: Other nucleotide sequences from this sample produce the same CDR3. For the CDR3, the DNA is TGTGCCAGCAGTCGCGACAGGGCCACTAATGAAAAACTGTTTTTT. Translating gives CASSRDRATNEKLFF. V and J are TRBV28 and TRBJ1-4, with TRBD1 identical over 7 bases. With 5 bases clipped from V and 2 bases from J, the junction kept 5 bases outside the gene matches. Germline-derived CDR1 and CDR2 are MDHEN and SYDVKM. The CDR3 has 15 amino acids.

The rearrangement uses TRBV28 and TRBJ1-2; D perhaps matches TRBD1 (6 bases). The V end was cut by 6 bases, the J end by 4 bases, with 18 bases between. Germline V gene data show CDR1 as MDHEN and CDR2 as SYDVKM. This CDR3 has 15 amino acids. CDR3: CASSLGTWSGYGYTF. CDR3 in DNA: TGTGCCAGCAGCCTAGGGACATGGAGCGGCTATGGCTACACCTTC.

V is TRBV5-1 and J is TRBJ2-5; a weak D match, TRBD1 (5 bases). Germline V lookup: CDR1 SGHRS, CDR2 YFSETQ. This CDR3 spans 13 amino acids. With 4 bases removed from V and 3 bases from J, the gap between germline ends came to 10 bases. CDR3 region: CASSREGEETQYF. CDR3 in DNA: TGCGCCAGCAGCCGCGAAGGGGAAGAGACCCAGTACTTC.

The rearrangement links TRBV29-1 to TRBJ1-4, with D possibly TRBD1 on 5 matching bases. The CDR3 has 11 amino acids. Trimming took off 6 bases at V and 10 bases at J, with 12 bases between the two ends. Germline values: CDR1 SQVTM, CDR2 ANQGSEA. CDR3 in amino acids: CSVDGGGKLFF. The CDR3 DNA is TGCAGCGTCGACGGGGGTGGAAAACTGTTTTTT.

The V gene is TRBV6-1, the J gene TRBJ2-3; D might be TRBD2 (6 bases). Germline lookup yields CDR1 MNHNS and CDR2 SASEGT. This CDR3 is built from 14 residues. The V gene lost 6 bases and the J gene lost 4 bases, with 14 bases spanning the gap. CDR3 loop: CASRGQGLPDTQYF. The CDR3 bases are TGTGCCAGCAGGGGGCAGGGACTCCCAGATACGCAGTATTTT.